This T cell receptor (beta chain) derives from a study of T cell responses to AZD1222 COVID-19 vaccine. Germline assignment: CDR1 LGHNA and CDR2 YSLEER. The CDR3 runs to 15 residues. V shed 0 bases, J shed 3 bases, and the junction held 3 bases outside the gene matches. Study observations and caveats: CD4 TCRs linked to vaccination spanned spike, dominating at 160-218 and 743-854. Two AZD1222 doses significantly raised spike-specific TCR breadth and depth over controls. Donors were largely white British and mainly female; clonal diversity was possibly underestimated. After the peak T cell response, and only then, were repertoires sampled.

In the case of this clone: Its specificity is not known.

The assay was immunoSEQ multiplex PCR, and TCRdb's table has in-frame clones only and misses some. The table records under 150,000 clones, 90% to 95% of them present only once. This TCR was sampled from an adult in good health. V usage is TRBV4-3 and J usage is TRBJ1-2, with 8 positions matching TRBD1. The sample in question was peripheral blood, obtained on day 0 of AZD1222 vaccination. CDR3 in amino acids: CASSQDKTGDYGYTF. Here the CDR3 DNA reads TGCGCCAGCAGCCAAGATAAGACAGGGGACTATGGCTACACCTTC.